This T cell receptor (beta chain) was identified in a study of response to subunit inactivated influenza vaccine. TCRdb re-called the RT-PCR reads with MiXCR, one entry per CDR3 protein. The sample shows about 540,000 distinct CDR3 sequences, roughly 25% of them seen only once. This clonotype occurred a few times. The sample was also linked to a second study, of T cells expressing NK-cell markers. Per that paper: UMIs were included in TCR beta cDNA generated by 5'RACE template switching. Of the CD8+ T cells in six or seven donors, about 1.0-7.0% belonged to dominant NKG2C+ clonotypes. Several donors' CD3+CD56-NKG2C+ cells were dominated by the same clonotypes.

This TCR derives from a middle-aged man who received an inactivated influenza vaccine. Specimen: CD4+ T cells sorted from PBMCs, collected roughly 13 days after vaccination.

The CDR3 bases are TGTGCCAGCAGTTACTCGGTTAACGAGAAAGAGACCCAGTACTTC. This sequence encodes CASSYSVNEKETQYF. This chain joins TRBV6-2 or TRBV6-3 and TRBJ2-5; D remains ambiguous. V shed 0 bases and J shed 3 bases, with 11 bases lying between them. Germline CDR1 MNHEY, CDR2 SVGEGT. The CDR3 covers 15 residues.